This TCR beta chain derives from a study of blood T cell repertoires in COVID-19. Across the study: COVID-19 samples collected from the United States, Italy and Spain covered acute and convalescent phases. Nucleic acid was either cDNA or gDNA, and it came from T cells, B-cell-depleted T cells, or PBMCs.

As processed by the authors: Estimated nucleated cell counts came from reference gene primer amplification. Clones were sequenced by immunoSEQ multiplex PCR, and TCRdb holds only the in-frame ones, with some missing. The D gene and trimming were derived from the DNA, and the V and J assignments and clone size from that table. This table holds about 140,000 clones, over 80% found once. Germline CDR1 LGHDT, CDR2 YNNKEL (reference sequence). The CDR3 is made up of 15 amino acids. V lost 6 bases and J 7 bases, leaving 19 bases between the germline ends. This clonotype originated in a woman of 80 years or more with acute or convalescent COVID-19. Sequenced input: peripheral blood. The chain uses TRBV3-1 (or the pseudogene TRBV3-2) and TRBJ1-5, with D possibly TRBD1 on 5 matching bases. CDR3 bases: TGTGCCAGCAGTAAAAGAGTGGGGGGAGAGCAGCCCCAGCATTTT. Translating gives CASSKRVGGEQPQHF.